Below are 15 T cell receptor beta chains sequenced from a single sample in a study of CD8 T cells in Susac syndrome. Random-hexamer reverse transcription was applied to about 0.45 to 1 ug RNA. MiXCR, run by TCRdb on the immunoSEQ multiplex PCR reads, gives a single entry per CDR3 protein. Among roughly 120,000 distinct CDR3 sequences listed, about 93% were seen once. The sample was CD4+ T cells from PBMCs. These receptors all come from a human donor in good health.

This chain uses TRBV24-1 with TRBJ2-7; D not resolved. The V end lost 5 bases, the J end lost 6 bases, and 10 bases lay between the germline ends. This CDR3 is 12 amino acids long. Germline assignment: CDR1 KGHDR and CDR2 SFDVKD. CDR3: CATSGSFGEQYF. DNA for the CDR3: TGTGCCACCAGTGGATCATTCGGCGAGCAGTACTTC.

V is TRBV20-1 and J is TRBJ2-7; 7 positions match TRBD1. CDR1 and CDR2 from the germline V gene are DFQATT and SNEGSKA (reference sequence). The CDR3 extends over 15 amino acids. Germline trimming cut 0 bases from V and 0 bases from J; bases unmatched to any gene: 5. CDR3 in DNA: TGCAGTGCTAGAGAAGAGGGACAGCTCTCCTACGAGCAGTACTTC. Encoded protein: CSAREEGQLSYEQYF.

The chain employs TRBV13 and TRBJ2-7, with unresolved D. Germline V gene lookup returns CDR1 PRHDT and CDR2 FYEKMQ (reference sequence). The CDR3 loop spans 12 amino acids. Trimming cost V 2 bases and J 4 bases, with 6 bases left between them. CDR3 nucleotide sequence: TGTGCCAGCAGCTTATCCCCGTACGAGCAGTACTTC. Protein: CASSLSPYEQYF.

The CDR3 reads CASSLDVSNEQFF. CDR3 nucleotides: TGTGCCAGCAGCTTAGATGTCAGCAATGAGCAGTTCTTC. The chain couples TRBV7-9 to TRBJ2-1; D not certain. Germline assignment: CDR1 SEHNR and CDR2 FQNEAQ (reference sequence). The CDR3 consists of 13 residues. Trimming cost V 1 base and J 6 bases, with 7 bases left between them.

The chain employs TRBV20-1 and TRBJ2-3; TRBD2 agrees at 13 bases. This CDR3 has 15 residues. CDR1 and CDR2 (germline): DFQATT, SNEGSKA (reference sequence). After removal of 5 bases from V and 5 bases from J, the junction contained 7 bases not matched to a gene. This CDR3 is CSARTSGRYIDTQYF. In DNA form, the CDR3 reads TGCAGTGCTCGGACTAGCGGGAGATATATAGATACGCAGTATTTT.

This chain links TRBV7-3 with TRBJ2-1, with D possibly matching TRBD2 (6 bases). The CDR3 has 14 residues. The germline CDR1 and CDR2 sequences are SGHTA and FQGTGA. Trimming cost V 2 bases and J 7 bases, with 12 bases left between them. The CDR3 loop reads CASSLGGMDNEQFF. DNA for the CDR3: TGTGCCAGCAGCTTAGGGGGGATGGATAATGAGCAGTTCTTC.

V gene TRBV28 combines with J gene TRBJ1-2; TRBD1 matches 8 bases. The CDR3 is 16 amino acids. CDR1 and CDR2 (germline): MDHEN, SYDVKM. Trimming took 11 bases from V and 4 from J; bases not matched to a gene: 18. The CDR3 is CAVRVGPGQGSYGYTF. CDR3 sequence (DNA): TGTGCCGTCCGCGTCGGGCCAGGACAGGGTAGCTATGGCTACACCTTC.

The CDR3 DNA sequence: TGTGCCTGGAGACGGTACTACGAGCAGTTCTTC. Translation gives CAWRRYYEQFF. This chain links TRBV30 with TRBJ2-1; D is unresolved. Germline V gene lookup returns CDR1 GTSNPN and CDR2 SVGIG (reference sequence). This CDR3 comprises 11 residues. Trimming pared 3 bases from V and 10 bases from J, leaving 10 bases between.

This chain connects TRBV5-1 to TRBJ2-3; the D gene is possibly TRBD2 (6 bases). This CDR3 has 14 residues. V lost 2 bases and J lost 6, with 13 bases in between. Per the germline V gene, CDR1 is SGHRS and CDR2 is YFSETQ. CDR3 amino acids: CASSFQAGRDTQYF. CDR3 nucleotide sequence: TGCGCCAGCAGCTTTCAAGCGGGCCGGGATACGCAGTATTTT.

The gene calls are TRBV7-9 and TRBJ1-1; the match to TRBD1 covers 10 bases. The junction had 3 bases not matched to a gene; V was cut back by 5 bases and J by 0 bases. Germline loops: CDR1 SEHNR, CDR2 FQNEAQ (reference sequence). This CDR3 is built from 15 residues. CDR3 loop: CASSPGTGVNTEAFF. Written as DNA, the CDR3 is TGTGCCAGCAGCCCCGGGACAGGGGTGAACACTGAAGCTTTCTTT.

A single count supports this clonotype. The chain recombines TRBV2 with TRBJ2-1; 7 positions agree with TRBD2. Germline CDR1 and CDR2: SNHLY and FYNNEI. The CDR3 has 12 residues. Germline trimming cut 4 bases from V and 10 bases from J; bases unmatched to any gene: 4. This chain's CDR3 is CASSGNGREQFF. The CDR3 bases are TGTGCCAGCAGTGGGAACGGGAGGGAGCAGTTCTTC.

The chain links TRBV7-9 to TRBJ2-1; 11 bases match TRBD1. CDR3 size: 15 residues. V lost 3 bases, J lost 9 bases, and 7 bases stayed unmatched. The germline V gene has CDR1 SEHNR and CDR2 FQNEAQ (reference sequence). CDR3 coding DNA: TGTGCCAGCAGCTTGTCCGGGACAGGGGGTTTTGAGCAGTTCTTC. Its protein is CASSLSGTGGFEQFF.

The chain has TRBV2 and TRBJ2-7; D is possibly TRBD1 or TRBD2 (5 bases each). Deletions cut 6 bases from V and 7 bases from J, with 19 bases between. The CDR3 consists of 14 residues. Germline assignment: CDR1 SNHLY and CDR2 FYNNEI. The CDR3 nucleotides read TGTGCCAGCAGAGAATACGGGACCCCCGTAGAGCAGTACTTC. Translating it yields CASREYGTPVEQYF.

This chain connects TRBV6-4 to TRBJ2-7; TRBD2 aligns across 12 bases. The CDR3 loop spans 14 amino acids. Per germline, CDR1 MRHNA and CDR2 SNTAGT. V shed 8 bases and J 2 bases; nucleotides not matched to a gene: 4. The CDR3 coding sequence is TGTGCCAGCCGACTAGCGGGAGTCGCCTACGAGCAGTACTTC. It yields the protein CASRLAGVAYEQYF.

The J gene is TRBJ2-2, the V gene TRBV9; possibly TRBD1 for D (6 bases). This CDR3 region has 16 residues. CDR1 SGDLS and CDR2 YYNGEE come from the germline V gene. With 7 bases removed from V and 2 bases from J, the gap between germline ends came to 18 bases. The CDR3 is CASSWGGQRNTGELFF. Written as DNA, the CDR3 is TGTGCCAGCTCCTGGGGTGGACAGAGAAACACCGGGGAGCTGTTTTTT.